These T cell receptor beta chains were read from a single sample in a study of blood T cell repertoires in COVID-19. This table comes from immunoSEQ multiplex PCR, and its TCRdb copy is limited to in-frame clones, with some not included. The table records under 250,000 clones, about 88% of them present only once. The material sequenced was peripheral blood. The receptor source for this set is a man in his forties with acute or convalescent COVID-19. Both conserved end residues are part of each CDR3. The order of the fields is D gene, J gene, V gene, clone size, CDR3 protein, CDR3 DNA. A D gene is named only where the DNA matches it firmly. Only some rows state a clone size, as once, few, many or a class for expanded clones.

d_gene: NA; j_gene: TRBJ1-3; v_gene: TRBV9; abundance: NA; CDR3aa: CASSVTGDSGNTIYF; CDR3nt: TGTGCCAGCAGCGTAACAGGTGATTCGGGAAACACCATATATTTT
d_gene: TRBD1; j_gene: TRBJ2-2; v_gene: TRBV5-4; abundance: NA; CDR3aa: CASSGQGANTGELFF; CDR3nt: TGTGCCAGCAGCGGACAGGGGGCGAACACCGGGGAGCTGTTTTTT
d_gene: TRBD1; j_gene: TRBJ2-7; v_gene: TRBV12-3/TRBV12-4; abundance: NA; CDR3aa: CASTGTGEEQYF; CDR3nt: TGTGCCAGCACCGGGACAGGAGAAGAGCAGTACTTC
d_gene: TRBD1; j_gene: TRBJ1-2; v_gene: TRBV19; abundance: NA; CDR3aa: CASSAGTGANYGYTF; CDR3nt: TGTGCCAGTAGTGCCGGGACAGGCGCTAACTATGGCTACACCTTC
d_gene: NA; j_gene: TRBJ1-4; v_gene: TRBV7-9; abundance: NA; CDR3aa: CASSLDSRNEKLFF; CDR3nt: TGTGCCAGCAGCCTAGACAGTCGTAATGAAAAACTGTTTTTT
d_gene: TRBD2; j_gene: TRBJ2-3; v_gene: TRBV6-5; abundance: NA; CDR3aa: CASRTSGNTDTQYF; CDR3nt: TGTGCCAGCAGGACTAGCGGAAACACAGATACGCAGTATTTT
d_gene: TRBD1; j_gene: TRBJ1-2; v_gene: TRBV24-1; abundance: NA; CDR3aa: CATSPGQGDYGYTF; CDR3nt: TGTGCCACCAGTCCCGGACAGGGGGACTATGGCTACACCTTC
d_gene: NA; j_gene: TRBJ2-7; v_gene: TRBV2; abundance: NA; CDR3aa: CASRSGSGPLYEQYF; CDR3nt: TGTGCCAGCAGATCGGGGTCCGGCCCCCTCTACGAGCAGTACTTC
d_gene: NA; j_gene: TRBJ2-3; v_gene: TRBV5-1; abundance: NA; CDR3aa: CASSWRVPADTQYF; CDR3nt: TGCGCCAGCAGCTGGCGGGTACCCGCGGATACGCAGTATTTT
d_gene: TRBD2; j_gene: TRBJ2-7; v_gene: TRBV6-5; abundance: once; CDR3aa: CASSSGTSLYEQYF; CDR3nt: TGTGCCAGCAGTTCCGGGACTAGCCTCTACGAGCAGTACTTC
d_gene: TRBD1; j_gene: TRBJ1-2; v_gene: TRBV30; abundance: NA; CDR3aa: CAWDQGGYGYTF; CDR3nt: TGTGCCTGGGATCAGGGGGGCTATGGCTACACCTTC